The entry below describes one TCR beta chain. Its antigen is unknown. This specimen belongs to a study of cytomegalovirus exposure and HLA in healthy donors. Overall study: In an earlier analysis, 90 million to 120 million unique TCR beta sequences were found from 150 million to 200 million T cells. Study observations and caveats: Judged likely to be a sequencing artifact was a cluster of highly shared sequence variants.

PCR primers comprised 60 Vbeta and 13 Jbeta primers. TCRdb's copy holds only in-frame clones and misses some; the assay was immunoSEQ multiplex PCR. The sample records 160,000 or so clones, roughly four fifths being singletons. The sequence derives from a woman between 45 and 60 years old in good health and CMV-seronegative. The sequenced sample consisted of PBMCs.

This CDR3 reads CASTRGGQEDTQYF. The DNA for the CDR3 is TGTGCCAGCACCCGGGGGGGCCAGGAAGATACGCAGTATTTT. The chain recombines TRBV5-6 with TRBJ2-3, with 8 bases identical to TRBD2. The V and J ends lost 6 bases and 5 bases, in that order; junction bases with no gene match: 8. The germline CDR1 and CDR2 sequences are SGHDT and YYEEEE. The CDR3 is 14 residues long.